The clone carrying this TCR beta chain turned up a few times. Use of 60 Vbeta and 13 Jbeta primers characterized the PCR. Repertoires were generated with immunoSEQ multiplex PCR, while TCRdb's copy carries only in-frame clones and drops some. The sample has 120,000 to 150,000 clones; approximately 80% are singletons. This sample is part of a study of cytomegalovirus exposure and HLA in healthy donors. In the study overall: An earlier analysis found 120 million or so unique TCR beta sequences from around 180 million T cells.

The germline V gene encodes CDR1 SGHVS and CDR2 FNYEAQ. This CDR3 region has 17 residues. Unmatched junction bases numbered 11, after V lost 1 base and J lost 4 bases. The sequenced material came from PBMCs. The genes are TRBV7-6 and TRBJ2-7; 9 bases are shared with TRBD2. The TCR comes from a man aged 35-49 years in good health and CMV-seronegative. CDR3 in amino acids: CASSLGFSGGIRYEQYF. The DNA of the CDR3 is TGTGCCAGCAGCTTAGGGTTCAGCGGGGGGATCAGGTACGAGCAGTACTTC.